The TCR beta chain described here comes from a study of blood T cell repertoires in COVID-19. The overall study: The United States, Italy and Spain provided the acute and convalescent COVID-19 samples. Sources were T cells, B-cell-depleted T cells, or PBMCs; the material itself was cDNA or gDNA.

The CDR3 consists of 20 residues. Trimming at V came to 3 bases and at J to 0 bases, leaving 10 bases not matched to a gene. Germline lookup yields CDR1 LGHNA and CDR2 YSLEER. Authors' data handling: Nucleated cell counts were estimated from reference gene primer amplification. Libraries were prepared by immunoSEQ multiplex PCR; TCRdb keeps only in-frame clonotypes and omits some of them. The V and J calls and clone size are taken from that table; D and trimming were inferred from the DNA. Among 200,000 to 250,000 clones, roughly 80% were seen once, and the ten largest hold 8% to 13%. Source material: peripheral blood. This receptor was taken from a woman older than 75 with acute or convalescent COVID-19. This chain uses TRBV4-3 with TRBJ2-6; 11 bases agree with TRBD1. Here the CDR3 DNA reads TGCGCCAGCAGCCAGGCCGGGACAGGGGGTTTCTCCTCTGGGGCCAACGTCCTGACTTTC. It specifies CASSQAGTGGFSSGANVLTF.